Following are 32 T cell receptor beta chains from one sample sequenced in a study of blood T cells in healthy people across ages. It was with a sample-barcoded 5' primer and a J-beta primer mix that a second PCR of roughly 6 to 12 cycles was run. TCRdb used MiXCR to reprocess the 5' RACE reads, holding one entry per CDR3 protein. Among around 800,000 distinct CDR3 sequences listed, roughly 50% were seen once. Specimen: blood. The receptors shown here come from an elderly man in good health.

The chain links TRBV11-2 to TRBJ1-1; D call uncertain. This CDR3 has 14 amino acids. Trimming removed 5 bases from V and 5 bases from J, with 15 bases in between. Germline CDR1 SGHAT, CDR2 FQNNGV. CDR3 bases: TGTGCCAGCAGCCCACTCGGGGTACGGACTGAAGCTTTCTTT. As protein: CASSPLGVRTEAFF.

V is TRBV28 and J is TRBJ1-2; 9 bases agree with TRBD1. The CDR3 is 16 residues long. The V gene end was trimmed by 6 bases and the J gene end by 5 bases; junction bases not matched to a gene: 13. Germline CDR1 MDHEN, CDR2 SYDVKM. DNA of the CDR3: TGTGCCAGCAGCCAGAACGCCGGGACAGGGACGTATGGCTACACCTTC. Protein sequence: CASSQNAGTGTYGYTF.

About this clonotype: At one boundary the junction diverges from the germline segment, which might be a read error. This chain links TRBV7-2 with TRBJ1-1; 9 positions match TRBD1. CDR1 is SGHTA, CDR2 FQGNSA, per germline. CDR3 length equals 16 residues. The CDR3 DNA is TGTGCCAGCAGATTAGGGTTGGGACAGGGTTTAATGGCAGCTTTCTTT. Residues: CASRLGLGQGLMAAFF.

This rearrangement joins TRBV20-1 to TRBJ2-3, with a tentative D call TRBD2 (6 bases). CDR1 is DFQATT, CDR2 SNEGSKA, per germline (reference sequence). The V gene lost 6 bases and the J gene lost 14 bases, with 33 bases spanning the gap. The CDR3 covers 16 residues. The CDR3 loop is CSAKARGTSGHRYAYF. CDR3 DNA: TGCAGTGCCAAAGCTCGGGGGACGAGCGGGCACAGATACGCGTATTTT.

This sequence joins TRBV20-1 and TRBJ2-1, with 8 positions matching TRBD2. The germline gives CDR1 DFQATT, CDR2 SNEGSKA (reference sequence). The CDR3 contains 16 residues. Trimming took 3 bases from V and 7 from J; bases not matched to a gene: 14. CDR3 protein: CSARTPAVAGRNEQFF. As DNA, the CDR3 is TGCAGTGCTAGGACCCCCGCTGTAGCGGGGAGGAATGAGCAGTTCTTC.

The chain employs TRBV12-3 or TRBV12-4 and TRBJ1-2; 8 nucleotides match TRBD1. This CDR3 is 15 amino acids long. V trimming: 6 bases; J trimming: 3 bases; junction bases outside the gene matches: 9. CDR3 residues: CASSLTGDGDYGYTF. The CDR3 bases are TGTGCCAGCAGCCTGACAGGGGACGGGGACTATGGCTACACCTTC.

The chain has TRBV2 and TRBJ2-1, with 8 bases aligning to TRBD2. Germline V gives CDR1 SNHLY, CDR2 FYNNEI. Trimming took 8 bases from V and 0 from J; bases not matched to a gene: 9. The CDR3 contains 16 residues. The CDR3 loop is CASWLVAGPSYNEQFF. DNA of the CDR3: TGTGCCAGCTGGTTGGTAGCGGGGCCCTCCTACAATGAGCAGTTCTTC. The whole variable domain, remainder taken from reference TRBV2 and TRBJ2-1, is EPEVTQTPSHQVTQMGQEVILRCVPISNHLYFYWYRQILGQKVEFLVSFYNNEISEKSEIFDDQFSVERPDGSNFTLKIRSTKLEDSAMYFCASWLVAGPSYNEQFFGPGTRLTVL.

The rearrangement uses TRBV21-1 and TRBJ2-7; no check of the table's D call, TRBD2, against the DNA was made. TRBV21-1 is annotated as a pseudogene. CDR3 length: 13 amino acids. In DNA form, the CDR3 reads TGTGCCAGCAGCCTCAGGGCCACCTACGAGCAGTACTTC. Its translation: CASSLRATYEQYF.

This clonotype has a count of ten or more. The chain links TRBV29-1 to TRBJ2-7, with 7 nucleotides matching TRBD1. The germline gives CDR1 SQVTM, CDR2 ANQGSEA. J was trimmed by 6 bases and V by 6 bases; bases with no gene match: 8. This CDR3 has 12 residues. Here the CDR3 reads CSVRQGGGEQYF. CDR3 nucleotides: TGCAGCGTAAGACAGGGTGGCGGCGAGCAGTACTTC.

The chain combines TRBV12-3 or TRBV12-4 with TRBJ1-2, with no clear D. The CDR3 spans 13 residues. V was clipped by 5 bases and J by 8 bases, with 15 bases between them. In DNA, the CDR3 is TGTGCCAGCAGTCGGACCGGAAGGATCGGCTACACCTTC. This codes for CASSRTGRIGYTF.

This clonotype was recorded a few times. The chain combines TRBV24-1 with TRBJ1-5; 7 nucleotides match TRBD1. CDR1 is KGHDR, CDR2 SFDVKD, per germline. Losses at the gene ends were 4 bases for V and 2 bases for J; bases not matched to a gene: 7. The CDR3 has 16 amino acids. CDR3 in amino acids: CATSDTGQSGNQPQHF. In DNA, the CDR3 is TGTGCCACCAGTGACACGGGACAGTCGGGCAATCAGCCCCAGCATTTT.

The CDR3 DNA reads as TGCAGCATCTGGACAGGGACCTACGAGCAGTACTTC. Its translation is CSIWTGTYEQYF. The chain carries TRBV29-1 and TRBJ2-1, with 8 nucleotides matching TRBD1. TRBJ2-7 matches the DNA end more closely, so the J call is doubtful. The CDR3 extends over 12 amino acids. The germline CDR1 and CDR2 sequences are SQVTM and ANQGSEA.

This chain uses TRBV29-1 with TRBJ2-5; either TRBD1 or TRBD2 may supply D (5 bases each). Between the trimmed V and J ends, which lost 8 bases and 5 bases, there was a span of 12 bases. The length of the CDR3 is 11 residues. Germline values: CDR1 SQVTM, CDR2 ANQGSEA. The CDR3 loop is CSLGVSETQYF. For the CDR3, the DNA is TGCAGCCTGGGGGTTAGCGAGACCCAGTACTTC.

The chain employs TRBV27 and TRBJ1-6; no clear D. This CDR3 has 15 amino acids. V shed 6 bases and J shed 9 bases, with 18 bases lying between them. In germline, CDR1 is MNHEY, CDR2 SMNVEV (reference sequence). The CDR3: CASRPKLVFGSPLHF. The DNA of the CDR3 is TGTGCCAGCAGACCAAAATTGGTTTTCGGTTCACCCCTCCACTTT.

This rearrangement joins TRBV11-3 to TRBJ2-1, with D perhaps matching TRBD2 (5 bases). This CDR3 has 15 amino acids. Per germline, CDR1 SGHNT and CDR2 YENEEA. The germline V and J ends were trimmed by 0 bases and 0 bases, with 6 bases remaining between them. The CDR3, as DNA: TGTGCCAGCAGCTTAGAAGCGGCCTCCTACAATGAGCAGTTCTTC. This sequence encodes CASSLEAASYNEQFF.

The J gene is TRBJ2-2, the V gene TRBV25-1; D is perhaps TRBD2 (5 bases). Deletions cut 3 bases from V and 0 bases from J, with 14 bases between. CDR3 length: 17 amino acids. CDR1 is MGHDK and CDR2 is SYGVNS in the germline V gene. The CDR3 nucleotides read TGTGCCAGCAGTGACCTTAGGCACGGGACGAACACCGGGGAGCTGTTTTTT. As protein: CASSDLRHGTNTGELFF.

This chain connects TRBV2 to TRBJ2-6; 11 bases agree with TRBD1. The CDR3 totals 17 residues. The V gene's germline CDR1 is SNHLY and CDR2 FYNNEI. The V gene end was trimmed by 5 bases and the J gene end by 0 bases; junction bases not matched to a gene: 3. The CDR3 bases are TGTGCCAGCAGTAAAGGGACAGGGGGCTCTGGGGCCAACGTCCTGACTTTC. This translates into CASSKGTGGSGANVLTF.

The CDR3 coding sequence is TGTGCCAGCAGCTCCTCTAGCGGGAGCACAGATACGCAGTATTTT. Protein: CASSSSSGSTDTQYF. The J gene is TRBJ2-3, the V gene TRBV7-2; 8 nucleotides match TRBD2. CDR1 SGHTA and CDR2 FQGNSA come from the germline V gene. The trim removed 4 bases at V and 0 bases at J, leaving 3 bases unmatched. This CDR3 has 15 residues.

This clonotype has more than one count but fewer than ten. CDR3 DNA: TGTGCCAGCAGTTTAGGGACAGGGGGCAGGCAGCCCCAGCATTTT. Protein product: CASSLGTGGRQPQHF. V gene TRBV12-3 or TRBV12-4 combines with J gene TRBJ1-5; 11 bases are a match to TRBD1. This CDR3 is built from 15 residues. After removal of 1 base from V and 7 bases from J, the junction contained 3 bases not matched to a gene.

The chain carries TRBV14 and TRBJ2-7, with TRBD2 matching over 7 bases. Looked up from germline, CDR1 is SGHDN and CDR2 is FVKESK. The CDR3 consists of 15 residues. V dropped 5 bases and J dropped 3; count of bases not matched to a gene: 10. In DNA, the CDR3 is TGTGCCAGCAGCTCCGTGGGAGCGGGATTCTACGAGCAGTACTTC. Its translation is CASSSVGAGFYEQYF.

The chain has TRBV3-1 and TRBJ2-2; D is tentatively TRBD1 or TRBD2 (5 bases each). The germline CDR1 and CDR2 sequences are LGHDT and YNNKEL (reference sequence). CDR3 size: 15 residues. The V gene lost 4 bases and the J gene lost 2 bases, with 11 bases spanning the gap. CDR3 amino acids: CASSLRGGNTGELFF. The DNA for the CDR3 is TGTGCCAGCAGCCTGAGGGGCGGCAACACCGGGGAGCTGTTTTTT. Full variable domain (rest looked up from reference TRBV3-1 and TRBJ2-2): DTAVSQTPKYLVTQMGNDKSIKCEQNLGHDTMYWYKQDSKKFLKIMFSYNNKELIINETVPNRFSPKSPDKAHLNLHINSLELGDSAVYFCASSLRGGNTGELFFGEGSRLTVL.

The J gene is TRBJ2-7, the V gene TRBV5-1, with TRBD2 identical over 11 bases. The CDR3 runs to 16 residues. V lost 0 bases and J lost 2; bases outside the gene matches: 4. In germline, CDR1 is SGHRS, CDR2 YFSETQ. CDR3 loop: CASSLGGLAVTYEQYF. CDR3 DNA: TGCGCCAGCAGCTTGGGGGGACTAGCGGTGACCTACGAGCAGTACTTC.

The chain combines TRBV10-3 with TRBJ2-3, with D maybe TRBD2 (5 bases). CDR1 ENHRY and CDR2 SYGVKD come from the germline V gene. V lost 6 bases, J lost 2 bases, and 12 bases lay in between. The CDR3 is 14 residues long. The CDR3 protein is CAIRERAITDTQYF. The CDR3 DNA is TGTGCCATCAGGGAGAGGGCAATCACAGATACGCAGTATTTT.

This sequence joins TRBV7-3 and TRBJ1-5; possibly TRBD1 for D (5 bases). CDR1 is SGHTA and CDR2 is FQGTGA in the germline V gene. V dropped 5 bases and J dropped 13 bases, with 12 bases sitting between them. The CDR3 totals 11 residues. CDR3 in amino acids: CASSRGAGQHF. In DNA, the CDR3 is TGTGCCAGCAGCCGAGGGGCGGGGCAGCATTTT.

The chain combines TRBV10-2 with TRBJ2-3; 10 bases align to TRBD2. Germline trimming cut 6 bases from V and 14 bases from J; bases unmatched to any gene: 17. In germline, CDR1 is WSHSY, CDR2 SAAADI. The length of the CDR3 is 15 residues. CDR3 region: CASRGTSDQHRYAYF. The CDR3, as DNA: TGCGCCAGCAGGGGGACTAGCGACCAACACAGATACGCGTATTTT.

The chain employs TRBV20-1 and TRBJ1-1; D may be TRBD1 (6 bases). Germline CDR1 and CDR2: DFQATT and SNEGSKA (reference sequence). The CDR3 is 12 amino acids. The ends were cut back, 6 bases at V and 5 bases at J, with 13 bases in the middle. The CDR3 coding sequence is TGCAGTGCCGCATGGCAGGGGACTGAAGCTTTCTTT. It yields the protein CSAAWQGTEAFF.

The table lists this clonotype with a few counts. V usage is TRBV20-1 and J usage is TRBJ2-1; 8 bases agree with TRBD2. The germline gives CDR1 DFQATT, CDR2 SNEGSKA (reference sequence). This CDR3 spans 12 amino acids. Trimming at V came to 6 bases and at J to 9 bases, leaving 7 bases not matched to a gene. The CDR3 loop is CSAARTSGEQFF. In DNA form, the CDR3 reads TGCAGTGCAGCGCGCACTAGCGGTGAGCAGTTCTTC.

The chain carries TRBV7-2 and TRBJ2-1; either TRBD1 or TRBD2 may fit D (5 bases each). The V and J ends lost 4 bases and 7 bases respectively, with 8 bases between them. The germline V gene encodes CDR1 SGHTA and CDR2 FQGNSA. The CDR3 has 12 residues. The CDR3 DNA sequence: TGTGCCAGCAGCTCCTGGGGGAATGAGCAGTTCTTC. It is translated as CASSSWGNEQFF.

This rearrangement joins TRBV27 to TRBJ2-4; tentative D call: TRBD1 (6 bases). The J call could be wrong; TRBJ2-7 is a better fit for the DNA end. The CDR3 covers 15 residues. Germline values: CDR1 MNHEY, CDR2 SMNVEV (reference sequence). The CDR3 coding sequence is TGTGCCAGCAGCTTCCGAGGGGGAGTCGGTTACGAGCAGTACTTC. Translating gives CASSFRGGVGYEQYF.

V is TRBV7-9 and J is TRBJ2-7, with TRBD2 matching 10 bases. V shed 7 bases and J 4 bases; nucleotides not matched to a gene: 10. The CDR3 is made up of 15 amino acids. Germline values: CDR1 SEHNR, CDR2 FQNEAQ (reference sequence). CDR3 protein: CASTPASGSGYEQYF. CDR3 coding DNA: TGTGCCAGCACCCCGGCTAGCGGGAGTGGGTACGAGCAGTACTTC.

V and J are TRBV28 and TRBJ2-7, with 13 bases matching TRBD2. Looked up from germline, CDR1 is MDHEN and CDR2 is SYDVKM. V lost 8 bases and J lost 2; bases outside the gene matches: 9. This CDR3 region has 16 residues. CDR3 coding DNA: TGTGCCAGCTGGACTAGCGGGAGCCCTCGCGCCTACGAGCAGTACTTC. It codes for CASWTSGSPRAYEQYF. Supplemented by reference TRBV28 and TRBJ2-7, the full variable domain reads DVKVTQSSRYLVKRTGEKVFLECVQDMDHENMFWYRQDPGLGLRLIYFSYDVKMKEKGDIPEGYSVSREKKERFSLILESASTNQTSMYLCASWTSGSPRAYEQYFGPGTRLTVT.

The gene calls are TRBV24-1 and TRBJ2-1, with TRBD1 matching 9 bases. The CDR3 spans 15 residues. CDR1 and CDR2 (germline): KGHDR, SFDVKD. V shed 2 bases and J 5 bases; nucleotides not matched to a gene: 3. Here the CDR3 reads CATSDWGTGNNEQFF. CDR3 DNA: TGTGCCACCAGTGATTGGGGGACAGGGAACAATGAGCAGTTCTTC.